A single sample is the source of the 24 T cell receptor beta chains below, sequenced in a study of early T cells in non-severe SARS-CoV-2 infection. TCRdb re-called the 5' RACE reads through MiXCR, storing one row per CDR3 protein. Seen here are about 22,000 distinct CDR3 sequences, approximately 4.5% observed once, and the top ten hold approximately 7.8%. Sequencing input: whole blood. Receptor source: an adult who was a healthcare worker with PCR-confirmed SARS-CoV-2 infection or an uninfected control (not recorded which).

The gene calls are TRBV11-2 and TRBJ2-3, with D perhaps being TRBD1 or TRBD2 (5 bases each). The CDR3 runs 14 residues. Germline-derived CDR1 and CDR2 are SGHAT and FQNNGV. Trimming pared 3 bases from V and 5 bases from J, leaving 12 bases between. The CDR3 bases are TGTGCCAGCAGCTTTATGAGGGGAGTAGATACGCAGTATTTT. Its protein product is CASSFMRGVDTQYF.

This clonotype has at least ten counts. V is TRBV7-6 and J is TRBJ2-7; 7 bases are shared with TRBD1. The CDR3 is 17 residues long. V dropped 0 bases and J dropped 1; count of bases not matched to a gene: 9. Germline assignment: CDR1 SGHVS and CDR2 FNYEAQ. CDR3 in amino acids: CASSLALQGDNSYEQYF. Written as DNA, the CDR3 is TGTGCCAGCAGCTTAGCCTTGCAGGGGGATAATTCCTACGAGCAGTACTTC.

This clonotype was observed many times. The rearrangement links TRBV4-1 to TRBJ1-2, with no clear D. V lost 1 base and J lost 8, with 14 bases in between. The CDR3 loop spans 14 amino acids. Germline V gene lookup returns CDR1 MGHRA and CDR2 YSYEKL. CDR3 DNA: TGCGCCAGCAGCCAAGGGGAGGGCTTGGAGGGCTACACCTTC. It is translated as CASSQGEGLEGYTF.

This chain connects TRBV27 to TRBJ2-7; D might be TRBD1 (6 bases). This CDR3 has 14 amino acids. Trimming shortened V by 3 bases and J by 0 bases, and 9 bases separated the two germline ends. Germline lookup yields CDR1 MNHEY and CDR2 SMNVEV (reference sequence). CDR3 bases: TGTGCCAGCAGTTTCACAGGGTCCTCCTACGAGCAGTACTTC. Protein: CASSFTGSSYEQYF.

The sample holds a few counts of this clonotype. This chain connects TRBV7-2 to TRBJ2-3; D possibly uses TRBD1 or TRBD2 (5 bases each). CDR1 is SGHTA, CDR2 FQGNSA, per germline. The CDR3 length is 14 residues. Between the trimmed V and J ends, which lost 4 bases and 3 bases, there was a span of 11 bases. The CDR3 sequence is CASSSGGQTDTQYF. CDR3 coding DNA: TGTGCCAGCAGCTCTGGGGGTCAGACAGATACGCAGTATTTT.

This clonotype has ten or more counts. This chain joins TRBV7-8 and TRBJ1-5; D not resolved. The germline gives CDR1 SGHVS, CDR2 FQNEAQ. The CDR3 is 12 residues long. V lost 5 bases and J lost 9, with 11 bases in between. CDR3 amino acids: CASSVEAGPQHF. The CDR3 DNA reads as TGTGCCAGCAGCGTGGAGGCAGGGCCCCAGCATTTT.

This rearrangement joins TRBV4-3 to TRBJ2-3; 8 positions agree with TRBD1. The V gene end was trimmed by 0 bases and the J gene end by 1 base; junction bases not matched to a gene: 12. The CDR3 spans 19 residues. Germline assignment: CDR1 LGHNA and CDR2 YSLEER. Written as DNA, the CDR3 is TGCGCCAGCAGCCAAGAGGGCCTTGTTCCGGGACAGGGCACAGATACGCAGTATTTT. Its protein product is CASSQEGLVPGQGTDTQYF.

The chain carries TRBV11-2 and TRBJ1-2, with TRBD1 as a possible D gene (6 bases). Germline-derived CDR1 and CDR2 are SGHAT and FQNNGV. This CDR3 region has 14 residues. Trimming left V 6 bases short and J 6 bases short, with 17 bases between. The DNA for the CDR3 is TGTGCCAGCAGGGGCTCGGGACATCAAGATGGCTACACCTTC. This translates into CASRGSGHQDGYTF.

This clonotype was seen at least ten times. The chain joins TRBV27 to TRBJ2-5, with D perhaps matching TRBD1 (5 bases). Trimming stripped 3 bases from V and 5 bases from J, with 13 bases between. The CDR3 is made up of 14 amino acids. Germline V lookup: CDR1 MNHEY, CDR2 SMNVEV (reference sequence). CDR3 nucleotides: TGTGCCAGCAGTTTTGGTGGGGCATGGGAGACCCAGTACTTC. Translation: CASSFGGAWETQYF.

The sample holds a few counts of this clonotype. The CDR3 sequence is CASSPLSLGLNTEAFF. The CDR3 DNA reads as TGTGCCAGCTCACCATTAAGCCTCGGGTTGAACACTGAAGCTTTCTTT. The chain is built from TRBV18 and TRBJ1-1; D gene unclear. V was cut by 2 bases and J by 0 bases, with 13 bases left in between. CDR1 KGHSH and CDR2 LQKENI come from the germline V gene. This CDR3 comprises 16 residues.

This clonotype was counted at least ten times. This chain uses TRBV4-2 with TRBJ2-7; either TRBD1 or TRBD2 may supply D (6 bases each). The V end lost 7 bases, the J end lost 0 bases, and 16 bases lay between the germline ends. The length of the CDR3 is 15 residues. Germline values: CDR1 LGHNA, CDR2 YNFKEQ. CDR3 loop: CASTDNRDSSYEQYF. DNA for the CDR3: TGTGCCAGCACCGATAACAGGGACTCCTCCTACGAGCAGTACTTC.

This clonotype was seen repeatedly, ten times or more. The CDR3 protein is CASSDSATSSYNEQFF. In DNA form, the CDR3 reads TGTGCCAGCAGTGACTCGGCGACCAGCTCCTACAATGAGCAGTTCTTC. This rearrangement joins TRBV6-4 to TRBJ2-1, with D uncertain. Per the germline V gene, CDR1 is MRHNA and CDR2 is SNTAGT. V was trimmed by 0 bases and J by 0 bases, leaving 9 bases between them. This CDR3 spans 16 amino acids.

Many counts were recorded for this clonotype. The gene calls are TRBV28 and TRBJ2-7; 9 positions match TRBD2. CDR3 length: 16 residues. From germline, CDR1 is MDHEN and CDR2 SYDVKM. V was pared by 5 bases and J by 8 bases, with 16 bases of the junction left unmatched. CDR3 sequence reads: CASSTDIGTSHIQQYF. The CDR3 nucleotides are TGTGCCAGCAGTACGGACATCGGGACTAGCCACATACAGCAGTACTTC.

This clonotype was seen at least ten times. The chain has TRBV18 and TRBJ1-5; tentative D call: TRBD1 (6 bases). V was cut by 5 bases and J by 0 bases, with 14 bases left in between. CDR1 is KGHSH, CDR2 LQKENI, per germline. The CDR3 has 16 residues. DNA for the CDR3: TGTGCCAGCTCATGGGGGGCCCCTTATAGCAATCAGCCCCAGCATTTT. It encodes CASSWGAPYSNQPQHF.

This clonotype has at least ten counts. In DNA form, the CDR3 reads TGTGCCAGCAGTCCACGGAATAGCGGGGGCCTCTACGAGCAGTACTTC. Its translation is CASSPRNSGGLYEQYF. The chain is built from TRBV12-3 or TRBV12-4 and TRBJ2-7; 9 bases align to TRBD2. Unmatched junction bases numbered 11, after V lost 5 bases and J lost 3 bases. The CDR3 has 16 residues.

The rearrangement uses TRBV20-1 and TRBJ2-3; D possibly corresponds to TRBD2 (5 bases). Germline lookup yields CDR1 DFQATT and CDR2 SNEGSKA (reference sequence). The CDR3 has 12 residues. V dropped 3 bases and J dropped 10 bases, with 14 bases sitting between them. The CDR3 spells CSASPDYLSQYF. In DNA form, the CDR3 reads TGCAGTGCTAGTCCCGACTACCTGTCGCAGTATTTT.

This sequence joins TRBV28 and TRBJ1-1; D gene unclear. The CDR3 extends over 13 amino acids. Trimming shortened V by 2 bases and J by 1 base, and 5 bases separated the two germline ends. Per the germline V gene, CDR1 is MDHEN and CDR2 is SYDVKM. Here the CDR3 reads CASSLRGNTEAFF. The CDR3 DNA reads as TGTGCCAGCAGTTTACGGGGGAACACTGAAGCTTTCTTT.

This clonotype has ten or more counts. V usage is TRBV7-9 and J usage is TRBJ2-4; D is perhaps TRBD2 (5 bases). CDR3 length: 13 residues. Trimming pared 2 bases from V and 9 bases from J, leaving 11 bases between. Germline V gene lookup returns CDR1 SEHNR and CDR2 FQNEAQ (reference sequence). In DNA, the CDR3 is TGTGCCAGCAGCTTAAGGAGGAATGGCATTCAGTACTTC. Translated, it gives CASSLRRNGIQYF.

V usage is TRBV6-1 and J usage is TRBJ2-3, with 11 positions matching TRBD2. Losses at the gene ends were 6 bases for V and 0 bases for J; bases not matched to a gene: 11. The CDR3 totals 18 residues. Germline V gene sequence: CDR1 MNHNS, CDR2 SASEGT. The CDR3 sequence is CASRALAGGQASTDTQYF. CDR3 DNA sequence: TGTGCCAGCAGGGCCCTAGCGGGGGGCCAGGCTAGCACAGATACGCAGTATTTT.

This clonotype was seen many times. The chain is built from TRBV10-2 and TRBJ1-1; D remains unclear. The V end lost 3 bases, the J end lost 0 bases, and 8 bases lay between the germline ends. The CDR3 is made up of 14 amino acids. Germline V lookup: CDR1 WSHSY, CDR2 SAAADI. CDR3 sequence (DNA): TGCGCCAGCAGTGAAGAGGGCATGAACACTGAAGCTTTCTTT. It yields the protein CASSEEGMNTEAFF.

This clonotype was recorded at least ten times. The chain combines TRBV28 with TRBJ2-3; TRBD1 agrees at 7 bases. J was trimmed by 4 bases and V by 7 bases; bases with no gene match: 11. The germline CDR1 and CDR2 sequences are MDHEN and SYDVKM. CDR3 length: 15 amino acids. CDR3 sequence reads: CASTQATGYADTQYF. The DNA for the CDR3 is TGTGCCAGCACCCAGGCGACAGGGTATGCAGATACGCAGTATTTT.

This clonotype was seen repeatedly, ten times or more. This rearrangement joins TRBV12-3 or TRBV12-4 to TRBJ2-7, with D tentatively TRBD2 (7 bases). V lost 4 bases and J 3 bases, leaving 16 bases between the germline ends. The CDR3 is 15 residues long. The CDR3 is CASSYPPGGGYEQYF. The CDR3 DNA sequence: TGTGCCAGCAGTTACCCCCCGGGGGGCGGCTACGAGCAGTACTTC.

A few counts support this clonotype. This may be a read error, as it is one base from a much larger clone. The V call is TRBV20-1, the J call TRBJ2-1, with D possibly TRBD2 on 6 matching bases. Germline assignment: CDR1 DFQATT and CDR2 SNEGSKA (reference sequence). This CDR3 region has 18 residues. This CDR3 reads CRIKTAQSGLSSYNEQFF. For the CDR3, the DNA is TGCAGAATCAAGACCGCGCAGAGCGGGCTGAGCTCCTACAATGAGCAGTTCTTC.

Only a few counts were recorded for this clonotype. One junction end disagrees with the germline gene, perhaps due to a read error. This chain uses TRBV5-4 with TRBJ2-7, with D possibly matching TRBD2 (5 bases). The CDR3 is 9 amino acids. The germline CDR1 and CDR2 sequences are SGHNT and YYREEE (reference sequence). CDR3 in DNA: TGTACCAGCGGTTACGAGCAGTACTTC. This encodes CTSGYEQYF.